The 26 T cell receptor beta chains given below trace back to one sample, sequenced in a study of CXCR3-negative and CXCR3-positive naive CD8 T cells. Via 5' RACE with UMI labels, TRB cDNA libraries were prepared. With the 5' RACE reads reprocessed, TCRdb shows one record per CDR3 protein and no DNA. The ten most abundant clones cover approximately 1.5% of a sample with tens of thousands of distinct CDR3 sequences. Sequencing was done on a sample of naive CXCR3- CD8+ T cells from blood. As for subset: CD45RO-CCR7+CD27+CD95- naive CD8+ T cells lacking CXCR3 (TNR3-). All receptors derive from a human donor in good health. Some clones in this sample may be carry-over from other donors' samples.

The chain employs TRBV5-1 and TRBJ2-7; the D gene TCRdb calls, TRBD2, cannot be checked with no DNA. This CDR3 is 16 amino acids long. Germline V gives CDR1 SGHRS, CDR2 YFSETQ. CDR3 loop: CASSSFGRAGLDEQYF.

This chain links TRBV29-1 with TRBJ2-5; TCRdb picks TRBD1, but there is no DNA to check that call. Germline CDR1 reads SQVTM; CDR2 reads ANQGSEA. The CDR3 totals 13 residues. CDR3 loop: CSVASTGAQTQYF. Complete variable domain (other parts from reference TRBV29-1 and TRBJ2-5): SAVISQKPSRDICQRGTSLTIQCQVDSQVTMMFWYRQQPGQSLTLIATANQGSEATYESGFVIDKFPISRPNLTFSTLTVSNMSPEDSSIYLCSVASTGAQTQYFGPGTRLLVL.

This chain links TRBV15 with TRBJ2-3; the D gene TCRdb calls, TRBD1, cannot be checked with no DNA. CDR1 is LNHNV and CDR2 is YYDKDF in the germline V gene (reference sequence). The CDR3 spans 15 residues. The CDR3 sequence: CATSVRGFGTDTQYF.

This rearrangement joins TRBV14 to TRBJ1-1; the D call from TCRdb, TRBD1, cannot be confirmed without DNA. The germline CDR1 and CDR2 sequences are SGHDN and FVKESK. The CDR3 runs to 14 residues. The chain's CDR3 is CASSQPGQNTEAFF.

The chain uses TRBV12-3 or TRBV12-4 and TRBJ2-7; TCRdb calls TRBD1, which cannot be checked without DNA. The CDR3 consists of 13 residues. CDR3 protein: CASSFLTQGEQYF.

J is TRBJ2-1 and V is TRBV11-2; TCRdb gives TRBD2 as the D gene, but with no DNA this cannot be confirmed. The CDR3 loop spans 13 amino acids. Germline loops: CDR1 SGHAT, CDR2 FQNNGV. The CDR3 protein is CASSLDPGLAGDF.

CDR3 in amino acids: CASSLRAVDTEAFF. The V gene is TRBV7-9, the J gene TRBJ1-1; TCRdb picks TRBD1, but there is no DNA to check that call. CDR1 and CDR2 (germline): SEHNR, FQNEAQ (reference sequence). The CDR3 consists of 14 residues.

The V gene is TRBV27, the J gene TRBJ2-1. This CDR3 comprises 13 residues. Germline V gene sequence: CDR1 MNHEY, CDR2 SMNVEV (reference sequence). The CDR3 protein is CASSFRQDAGQFF.

J is TRBJ1-5 and V is TRBV28; TCRdb returns TRBD1, unconfirmable since there is no DNA. In germline, CDR1 is MDHEN, CDR2 SYDVKM. This CDR3 contains 17 residues. This CDR3 is CASSTRDILDSNQPQHF.

Here the CDR3 reads CSVQYNYEQYF. V usage is TRBV29-1 and J usage is TRBJ2-7. CDR1 and CDR2 (germline): SQVTM, ANQGSEA. The CDR3 sequence is 11 residues long.

The chain employs TRBV7-9 and TRBJ2-7. CDR3 length: 13 amino acids. The germline V gene has CDR1 SEHNR and CDR2 FQNEAQ (reference sequence). The CDR3 spells CASSLLGTYEQYF.

The chain links TRBV20-1 to TRBJ2-1; TCRdb picks TRBD1, but there is no DNA to check that call. The CDR3 runs 13 residues. Germline CDR1 and CDR2: DFQATT and SNEGSKA (reference sequence). The CDR3 sequence is CSVRGSSYNEQFF.

The chain combines TRBV5-4 with TRBJ1-5; TCRdb's D gene call, TRBD1, goes unchecked for lack of DNA. The CDR3 covers 14 residues. Looked up from germline, CDR1 is SGHNT and CDR2 is YYREEE (reference sequence). The CDR3 loop is CASSQDSSNQPQHF.

The rearrangement joins TRBV20-1 to TRBJ1-5. The CDR3 has 18 amino acids. CDR1 and CDR2 (germline): DFQATT, SNEGSKA (reference sequence). CDR3 sequence: CSIPTGARNPDSNQPQHF.

J is TRBJ2-5 and V is TRBV3-1; TCRdb names TRBD2, which stays unverified in the absence of DNA. The length of the CDR3 is 18 residues. Germline V lookup: CDR1 LGHDT, CDR2 YNNKEL (reference sequence). CDR3: CVSSQDREASGIQETQYF.

This chain links TRBV7-9 with TRBJ2-1; no DNA is available, so the TRBD2 call from TCRdb remains unchecked. This CDR3 region has 16 residues. Germline V lookup: CDR1 SEHNR, CDR2 FQNEAQ (reference sequence). The CDR3 sequence is CASQPNERPSYNEQFF.

The chain is built from TRBV12-3 or TRBV12-4 and TRBJ1-1. The CDR3 covers 13 residues. This CDR3 is CASSIGTTTEAFF.

The chain joins TRBV6-2 or TRBV6-3 to TRBJ1-6; there is no DNA to check the TCRdb D call of TRBD1. This CDR3 is built from 14 residues. Germline values: CDR1 MNHEY, CDR2 SVGEGT. The CDR3 region is CASSLDSSNSPLHF.

The chain links TRBV6-2 or TRBV6-3 to TRBJ2-5; TCRdb names TRBD1, which stays unverified in the absence of DNA. CDR3 length equals 15 residues. Germline assignment: CDR1 MNHEY and CDR2 SVGEGT. The CDR3: CASSYGQGPQETQYF.

CDR3 region: CAISDPGGTYEQYF. J is TRBJ2-7 and V is TRBV10-3; TCRdb indicates TRBD1, and absent DNA this call remains unverified. CDR3 size: 14 residues. Germline CDR1 reads ENHRY; CDR2 reads SYGVKD.

The chain uses TRBV29-1 and TRBJ2-3. This CDR3 has 12 amino acids. In germline, CDR1 is SQVTM, CDR2 ANQGSEA. The CDR3 region is CSVDPVGDTQYF.

V is TRBV28 and J is TRBJ2-3; there is no DNA to check the TCRdb D call of TRBD1. CDR3 length: 14 amino acids. Germline loops: CDR1 MDHEN, CDR2 SYDVKM. CDR3 amino acids: CASSLGPGGDTQYF.

The V call is TRBV30, the J call TRBJ1-2; TCRdb proposes TRBD1, but this gene call is untestable without DNA. The CDR3 contains 14 residues. Germline-derived CDR1 and CDR2 are GTSNPN and SVGIG (reference sequence). CDR3 protein: CAWSDEVAPRGYTF.

The chain has TRBV20-1 and TRBJ1-1. From germline, CDR1 is DFQATT and CDR2 SNEGSKA (reference sequence). This CDR3 is built from 12 residues. CDR3 sequence: CSAIGMNTEAFF.

CDR3 sequence: CASSLGQGYQPQHF. This chain links TRBV28 with TRBJ1-5; TCRdb's D call of TRBD1 is untestable without DNA. Germline V CDR1 and CDR2: MDHEN, SYDVKM. The CDR3 runs to 14 residues.

This clonotype is medium-sized by frequency. CDR3 in amino acids: CASSATGGAGSPLHF. The rearrangement joins TRBV7-3 to TRBJ1-6; TCRdb's D gene call, TRBD1, goes unchecked for lack of DNA. The CDR3 extends over 15 amino acids. CDR1 is SGHTA and CDR2 is FQGTGA in the germline V gene.